This is a list of T cell receptor beta chains from one sample in a study of blood T cell repertoires in COVID-19. Repertoires were generated with immunoSEQ multiplex PCR, while TCRdb's copy carries only in-frame clones and drops some. The sample has 180,000 or so clones; around 85% are singletons. Sequencing was done on a sample of peripheral blood. The receptors here all came from a woman aged 80 or older with acute or convalescent COVID-19. Each CDR3 is given with its conserved first and last residue. A D gene is named only where the DNA matches it firmly. A clone size is listed for some rows: how often the clone was seen (once, few, many), or a class if it is expanded.

V gene: TRBV6-2/TRBV6-3
clone size: NA
D gene: TRBD1
J gene: TRBJ1-1
CDR3 protein: CASSYKEGRGADTEAFF
CDR3 DNA: TGTGCCAGCAGTTACAAGGAAGGCAGGGGGGCCGACACTGAAGCTTTCTTT

V gene: TRBV5-4
clone size: NA
D gene: TRBD1
J gene: TRBJ2-1
CDR3 protein: CASSEDRAYNEQFF
CDR3 DNA: TGTGCCAGCAGCGAGGACAGGGCCTACAATGAGCAGTTCTTC

V gene: TRBV18
clone size: NA
D gene: NA
J gene: TRBJ1-4
CDR3 protein: CASSPSAGGEKLFF
CDR3 DNA: TGTGCCAGCTCTCCATCGGCGGGAGGGGAAAAACTGTTTTTT

V gene: TRBV5-1
clone size: NA
D gene: NA
J gene: TRBJ2-5
CDR3 protein: CASSLGTSQETQYF
CDR3 DNA: TGCGCCAGCAGCCTGGGGACTTCGCAAGAGACCCAGTACTTC

V gene: TRBV18
clone size: once
D gene: TRBD2
J gene: TRBJ2-2
CDR3 protein: CASSLGTTNTGELFF
CDR3 DNA: TGTGCCAGCTCACTTGGGACTACCAACACCGGGGAGCTGTTTTTT

V gene: TRBV12-3/TRBV12-4
clone size: NA
D gene: NA
J gene: TRBJ2-7
CDR3 protein: CASSLQGPYEQYF
CDR3 DNA: TGTGCCAGCAGCCTACAGGGACCCTACGAGCAGTACTTC

V gene: TRBV2
clone size: NA
D gene: NA
J gene: TRBJ2-7
CDR3 protein: CASIRDRGSYEQYF
CDR3 DNA: TGTGCCAGCATTCGAGACAGAGGTTCCTACGAGCAGTACTTC

V gene: TRBV5-1
clone size: NA
D gene: NA
J gene: TRBJ2-7
CDR3 protein: CASSSQGKTYEQYF
CDR3 DNA: TGCGCCAGCAGCTCTCAGGGGAAGACCTACGAGCAGTACTTC

V gene: TRBV29-1
clone size: NA
D gene: NA
J gene: TRBJ2-7
CDR3 protein: CSVEVQDTYEQYF
CDR3 DNA: TGCAGCGTTGAAGTACAGGATACCTACGAGCAGTACTTC

V gene: TRBV7-2
clone size: NA
D gene: NA
J gene: TRBJ2-1
CDR3 protein: CASSLLYNEQFF
CDR3 DNA: TGTGCCAGCAGCTTACTCTACAATGAGCAGTTCTTC

V gene: TRBV11-3
clone size: NA
D gene: TRBD1
J gene: TRBJ2-1
CDR3 protein: CASSLDRGNEQFF
CDR3 DNA: TGTGCCAGCAGCTTGGACAGGGGGAATGAGCAGTTCTTC

V gene: TRBV4-1
clone size: once
D gene: NA
J gene: TRBJ2-1
CDR3 protein: CASSLRTTGGPNEQFF
CDR3 DNA: TGCGCCAGCAGCTTACGGACCACAGGAGGGCCCAATGAGCAGTTCTTC

V gene: TRBV6-4
clone size: NA
D gene: NA
J gene: TRBJ1-5
CDR3 protein: CASSRDKDQPQHF
CDR3 DNA: TGTGCCAGCAGCCGGGACAAAGATCAGCCCCAGCATTTT

V gene: TRBV15
clone size: NA
D gene: TRBD1
J gene: TRBJ1-2
CDR3 protein: CATSIGQGENGYTF
CDR3 DNA: TGTGCCACCAGCATCGGACAGGGCGAAAATGGCTACACCTTC

V gene: TRBV24-1
clone size: NA
D gene: TRBD1
J gene: TRBJ1-2
CDR3 protein: CATSGNGQGIADYGYTF
CDR3 DNA: TGTGCCACCAGTGGAAACGGACAGGGAATAGCTGACTATGGCTACACCTTC

V gene: TRBV13
clone size: NA
D gene: TRBD1
J gene: TRBJ2-7
CDR3 protein: CASSAGGALSEQYF
CDR3 DNA: TGTGCCAGCAGCGCAGGGGGCGCATTATCCGAGCAGTACTTC

V gene: TRBV21-1
clone size: NA
D gene: NA
J gene: TRBJ1-5
CDR3 protein: CASRHNVGGSCNQPQHF
CDR3 DNA: TGTGCCAGCAGACATAATGTGGGGGGGAGTTGCAATCAGCCCCAGCATTTT

V gene: TRBV4-1
clone size: few
D gene: NA
J gene: TRBJ1-6
CDR3 protein: CASSQDDLEGSPLHF
CDR3 DNA: TGCGCCAGCAGCCAAGATGACCTTGAGGGATCACCCCTCCACTTT

V gene: TRBV23-1
clone size: once
D gene: NA
J gene: TRBJ1-4
CDR3 protein: CASRTENEKLFF
CDR3 DNA: TGCGCCAGCAGGACTGAGAATGAAAAACTGTTTTTT

V gene: TRBV7-2
clone size: NA
D gene: TRBD2
J gene: TRBJ2-3
CDR3 protein: CASSLGLAATDTQYF
CDR3 DNA: TGTGCCAGCAGCTTAGGGCTAGCGGCTACAGATACGCAGTATTTT

V gene: TRBV11-2
clone size: NA
D gene: TRBD2
J gene: TRBJ2-3
CDR3 protein: CASSLRPQRGLRDTQYF
CDR3 DNA: TGTGCCAGCAGCTTACGGCCCCAGCGGGGCCTCCGGGATACGCAGTATTTT

V gene: TRBV3-1/TRBV3-2
clone size: once
D gene: NA
J gene: TRBJ2-3
CDR3 protein: CASSQSGAQGADTQYF
CDR3 DNA: TGTGCCAGCAGCCAAAGTGGGGCCCAAGGGGCAGATACGCAGTATTTT